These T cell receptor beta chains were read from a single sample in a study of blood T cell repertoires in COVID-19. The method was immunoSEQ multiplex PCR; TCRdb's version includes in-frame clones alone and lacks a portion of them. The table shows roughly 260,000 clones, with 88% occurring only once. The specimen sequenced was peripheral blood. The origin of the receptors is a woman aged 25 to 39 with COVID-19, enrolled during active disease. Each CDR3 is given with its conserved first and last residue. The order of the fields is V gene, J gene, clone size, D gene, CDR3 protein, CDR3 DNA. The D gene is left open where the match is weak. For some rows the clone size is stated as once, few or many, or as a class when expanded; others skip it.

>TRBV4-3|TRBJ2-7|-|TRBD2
CASSQDPSLAGVSEQYF
TGCGCCAGCAGCCAAGATCCCTCCCTAGCGGGAGTAAGCGAGCAGTACTTC
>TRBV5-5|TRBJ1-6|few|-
CASSLATYNSPLHF
TGTGCCAGCAGCCTGGCTACCTATAATTCACCCCTCCACTTT
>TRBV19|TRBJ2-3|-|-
CASSTGLPDTQYF
TGTGCCAGTAGTACGGGGTTACCAGATACGCAGTATTTT
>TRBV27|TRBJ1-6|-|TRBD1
CASRMTGGPNSPLHF
TGTGCCAGCAGGATGACAGGGGGCCCCAATTCACCCCTCCACTTT
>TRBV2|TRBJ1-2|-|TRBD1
CASRTGAYGYTF
TGTGCCAGCAGGACAGGGGCCTATGGCTACACCTTC
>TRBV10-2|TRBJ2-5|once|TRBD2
CASSVLAEETQYF
TGCGCCAGCAGTGTACTAGCGGAAGAGACCCAGTACTTC
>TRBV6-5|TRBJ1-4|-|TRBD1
CASSPDRAEKLFF
TGTGCCAGCAGCCCAGACAGGGCCGAAAAACTGTTTTTT
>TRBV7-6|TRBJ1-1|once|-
CASSLTGGARGTEAFF
TGTGCCAGCAGCTTAACGGGAGGGGCCAGGGGCACTGAAGCTTTCTTT
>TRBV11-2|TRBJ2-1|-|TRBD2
CASSNLGLARFSYNEQFF
TGTGCCAGCAGCAACCTCGGACTAGCGAGATTCTCCTACAATGAGCAGTTCTTC
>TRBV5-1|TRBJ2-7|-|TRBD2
CASSAGTSGSYEQYF
TGCGCCAGCAGCGCGGGGACTAGCGGGTCCTACGAGCAGTACTTC
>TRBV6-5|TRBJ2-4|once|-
CASRSQSNIQYF
TGTGCCAGCCGCTCGCAAAGCAACATTCAGTACTTC
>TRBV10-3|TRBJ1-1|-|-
CAIGRGSTEAFF
TGTGCCATCGGGAGGGGTTCCACTGAAGCTTTCTTT
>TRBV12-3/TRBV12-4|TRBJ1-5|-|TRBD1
CASSPRDRGEHF
TGTGCCAGCAGTCCGAGGGACAGGGGGGAACATTTT
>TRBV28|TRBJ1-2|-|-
CASSPGTYGYTF
TGTGCCAGCAGTCCAGGGACTTATGGCTACACCTTC
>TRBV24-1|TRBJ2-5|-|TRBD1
CATSDNRQGAETQYF
TGTGCCACCAGTGACAACCGGCAGGGGGCCGAGACCCAGTACTTC
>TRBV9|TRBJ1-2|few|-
CASSVPGVFGYTF
TGTGCCAGCAGCGTCCCGGGGGTCTTCGGCTACACCTTC
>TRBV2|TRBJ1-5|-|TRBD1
CASANAGQGPQPQHF
TGTGCCAGCGCCAACGCGGGACAGGGCCCTCAGCCCCAGCATTTT
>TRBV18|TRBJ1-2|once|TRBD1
CASSPPGQGGYGYTF
TGTGCCAGCTCACCCCCGGGACAGGGTGGCTATGGCTACACCTTC
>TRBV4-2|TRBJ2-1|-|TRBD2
CASSQDTSGSYNEQFF
TGTGCCAGCAGCCAAGATACGAGCGGGAGCTACAATGAGCAGTTCTTC
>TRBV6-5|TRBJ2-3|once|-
CASSYDGQTDTQYF
TGTGCCAGCAGTTACGACGGACAAACAGATACGCAGTATTTT
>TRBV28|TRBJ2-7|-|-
CASSPRTVTYEQYF
TGTGCCAGCAGTCCCAGGACTGTAACCTACGAGCAGTACTTC
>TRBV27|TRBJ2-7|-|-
CASSLIGGVGEQYF
TGTGCCAGCAGTTTAATAGGGGGGGTCGGCGAGCAGTACTTC
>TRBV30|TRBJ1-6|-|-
CAWSWRSSYNSPLHF
TGTGCCTGGAGCTGGCGGAGCTCCTATAATTCACCCCTCCACTTT
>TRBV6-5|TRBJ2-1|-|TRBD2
CASTVTSGNGEQFF
TGTGCCAGCACTGTGACTAGCGGGAACGGTGAGCAGTTCTTC
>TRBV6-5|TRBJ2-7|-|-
CASSLDRYYEQYF
TGTGCCAGCAGTCTTGACAGGTACTACGAGCAGTACTTC
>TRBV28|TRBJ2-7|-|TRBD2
CASSSSGPLSYEQYF
TGTGCCAGCAGCAGTAGCGGGCCTCTCTCCTACGAGCAGTACTTC
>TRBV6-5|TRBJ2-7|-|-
CASSYGRFYEQYF
TGTGCCAGCAGTTACGGCAGGTTCTACGAGCAGTACTTC
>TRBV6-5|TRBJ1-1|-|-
CASSRGGTEAFF
TGTGCCAGCAGCCGAGGAGGGACTGAAGCTTTCTTT
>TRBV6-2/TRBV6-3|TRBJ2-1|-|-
CASSYLGSYNEQFF
TGTGCCAGCAGTTATCTAGGATCCTACAATGAGCAGTTCTTC
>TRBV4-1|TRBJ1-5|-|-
CASSENYDQPQHF
TGCGCCAGCAGCGAAAACTACGATCAGCCCCAGCATTTT
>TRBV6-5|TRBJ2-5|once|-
CASSLGGGVGETQYF
TGTGCCAGCAGTTTAGGGGGGGGAGTCGGGGAGACCCAGTACTTC
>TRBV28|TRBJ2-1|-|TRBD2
CASSPTSGSVNEQFF
TGTGCCAGCAGCCCAACTAGCGGGAGTGTCAATGAGCAGTTCTTC
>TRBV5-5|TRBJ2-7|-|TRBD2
CASSLVTSGRSSYEQYF
TGTGCCAGCAGCTTGGTGACTAGCGGGAGGAGCTCCTACGAGCAGTACTTC
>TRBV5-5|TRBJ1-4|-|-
CASSQAGLSNEKLFF
TGTGCCAGCAGCCAAGCGGGGCTATCTAATGAAAAACTGTTTTTT
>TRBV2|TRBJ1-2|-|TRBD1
CASGGQGTYGYTF
TGTGCCAGCGGTGGACAGGGCACCTATGGCTACACCTTC
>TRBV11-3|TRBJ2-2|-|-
CASSLAGGYGTGELFF
TGTGCCAGCAGCTTAGCTGGGGGCTACGGCACCGGGGAGCTGTTTTTT
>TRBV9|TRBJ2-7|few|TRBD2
CASSVGTSGTYEQYF
TGTGCCAGCAGCGTAGGGACTAGCGGGACCTACGAGCAGTACTTC
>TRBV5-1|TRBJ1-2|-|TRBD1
CASSYGQGYGYTF
TGCGCCAGCAGCTATGGACAGGGTTATGGCTACACCTTC
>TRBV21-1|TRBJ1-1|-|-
CASSKVGQGARTEAFF
-
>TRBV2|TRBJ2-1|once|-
CASSPNAGGWDEQFF
TGTGCCAGCAGCCCAAATGCAGGGGGGTGGGATGAGCAGTTCTTC
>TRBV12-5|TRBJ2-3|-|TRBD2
CASGLWRGLSGPSGRGVPDTQYF
TGTGCTAGTGGTTTGTGGAGGGGGCTTAGTGGGCCTAGCGGGAGAGGGGTCCCAGATACGCAGTATTTT
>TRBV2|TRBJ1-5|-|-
CASRSWAGVRNQPQHF
TGTGCCAGCAGGTCTTGGGCAGGCGTGCGCAATCAGCCCCAGCATTTT
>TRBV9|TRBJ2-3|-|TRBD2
CASSVGAGSTDTQYF
TGTGCCAGCAGCGTAGGAGCGGGGAGCACAGATACGCAGTATTTT
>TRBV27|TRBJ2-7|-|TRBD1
CASRGQVGPYEQYF
TGTGCCAGCCGAGGACAGGTGGGACCCTACGAGCAGTACTTC
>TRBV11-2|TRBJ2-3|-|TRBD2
CASSSQRREVDTQYF
TGTGCCAGCAGCTCCCAGAGGCGGGAGGTAGATACGCAGTATTTT
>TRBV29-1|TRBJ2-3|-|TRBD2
CSISGLAGGSTDTQYF
TGCAGCATCTCGGGGCTAGCGGGAGGGAGTACAGATACGCAGTATTTT
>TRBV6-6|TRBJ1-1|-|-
CASIKAGRNTEAFF
TGTGCCAGCATTAAAGCCGGGAGGAACACTGAAGCTTTCTTT
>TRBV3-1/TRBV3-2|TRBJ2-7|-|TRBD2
CASTGAGGSYEQYF
TGTGCCAGCACGGGAGCGGGAGGGTCCTACGAGCAGTACTTC
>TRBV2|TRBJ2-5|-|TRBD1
CASRRVGTDETQYF
TGTGCCAGCAGACGGGTCGGGACAGATGAGACCCAGTACTTC
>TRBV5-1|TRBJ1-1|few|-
CASSPRAGSRTEAFF
TGCGCCAGCAGCCCTAGGGCGGGAAGTAGAACTGAAGCTTTCTTT
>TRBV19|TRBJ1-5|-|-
CASSGLDRGQPQHF
TGTGCCAGTAGTGGACTGGACAGAGGTCAGCCCCAGCATTTT
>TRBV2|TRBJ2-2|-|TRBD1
CASEDRVGMIGELFF
TGTGCCAGCGAAGACAGGGTAGGGATGATCGGGGAGCTGTTTTTT
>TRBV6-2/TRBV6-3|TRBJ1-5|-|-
CASSPWENQPQHF
TGTGCCAGCAGTCCCTGGGAGAATCAGCCCCAGCATTTT
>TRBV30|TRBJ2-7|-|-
CAWSGQGINKYF
TGTGCCTGGAGTGGGCAGGGGATTAATAAGTACTTC